The T cell receptor (beta chain) described here comes from a study of blood T cell repertoires in COVID-19. About the research overall: The origin of the acute and convalescent COVID-19 samples was the United States, Italy and Spain. Nucleic acid was either cDNA or gDNA, and it came from T cells, B-cell-depleted T cells, or PBMCs.

What the recovered Cohort 3 donors had was two negative PCRs, clearance, or symptom resolution. The V end was cut by 2 bases, the J end by 0 bases, with 8 bases between. Germline loops: CDR1 MDHEN, CDR2 SYDVKM. This CDR3 is 14 amino acids long. Original processing methods: Cell counts per sample came from amplifying reference gene primers. Assay: immunoSEQ multiplex PCR; the TCRdb copy retains only in-frame clones and omits some. That table is the source of V, J and clone size, and D and trimming were worked out from the DNA. The sample has roughly 400,000 clones, 80% to 90% seen once. This receptor was identified in a man aged 25 to 45 who had recovered from COVID-19. Sequences were obtained from PBMCs or T cells enriched from blood (not recorded which). This chain links TRBV28 with TRBJ2-7; D remains ambiguous. CDR3 sequence reads: CASSLVEPSYEQYF. The CDR3 DNA follows: TGTGCCAGCAGTTTAGTGGAGCCCTCCTACGAGCAGTACTTC.